This TCR beta chain was sequenced in a study of T cells in Graves' hyperthyroidism and ophthalmopathy (dated by TCRdb to the late 2010s). Regarding the research as a whole: Peripheral blood was sampled at the time of initial diagnosis, prior to any treatment. A discovery cohort of approximately 100 patients, about 40 with Graves' ophthalmopathy and about 60 with stable Graves' hyperthyroidism, was used to find distinguishing TCR V-J signatures. For training and testing, the 110 or so patients in the discovery cohort were randomly divided in a 7:3 ratio. Once sampling was done, hyperthyroidism patients were given methimazole at a starting dose of 30 mg daily, whereas ophthalmopathy patients were given high-dose intravenous methylprednisolone. In about 6 Graves' hyperthyroidism patients, the study also compared T-cell repertoires from thyroid tissue with T-cell repertoires from blood. Prospective prediction of ophthalmopathy was tested in an independent validation cohort consisting of some 19 hyperthyroidism patients and about 17 patients who later progressed to ophthalmopathy. The paper describes TCR Vbeta CDR3 sequencing of roughly 130 peripheral blood samples, made up of fewer than 50 ophthalmopathy patients, around 78 hyperthyroidism patients and around 17 progressor patients.

Stable Graves' hyperthyroidism was defined as no progression to ophthalmopathy during 18 months of follow-up. Hyperthyroidism patients were aged 18 to 65 years and newly diagnosed, with disease duration of less than 2 months. Any patient with an uncontrolled infection, another autoimmune disease, pregnancy or lactation was excluded. Diagnoses relied on clinical symptoms, serum thyroxine and TRAb, thyroid ultrasound and orbital computed tomography. Ficoll-Paque density gradient centrifugation was used to isolate PBMCs from around 9.1 ml of fresh peripheral blood. Trizol reagent was used to extract total RNA, and RNA quality was then checked on an Agilent 2100 Bioanalyzer. Worth noting for this clonotype: What antigen it recognizes has not been identified. No clone much larger than this one lies a single base away; base qualities are absent.

The TCR beta CDR3 regions were amplified from RNA transcripts. A first-round RT-PCR of the TCR CDR3 used the HTBI primer set with the Qiagen OneStep RT-PCR kit. Libraries were constructed in a second round of multiplex PCR, after which size selection and purification were performed. Libraries were sequenced paired-end with 100 bp reads on an Illumina HiSeq2000. As for the authors' bioinformatics: SOAPnuke was used to process the raw data, with reads discarded if the reads contained adapters or uncalled bases, had a mean Phred below 15, or lacked an exact constant-primer or identifier match. High-quality paired reads were merged with COPE v1.2.5, and unique nucleotide sequences were defined as clonotypes. MiTCR v1.1 was used to align the clonotypes against IMGT TRBV, TRBD and TRBJ reference segments. The analysis included only V-J combinations with a frequency above 0.0001, which together covered 99.2% of the repertoires. The TCS score was defined as the ratio of F50 (clonal expansion) to E x V (chaos), calculated using BLOSUM62-based TCRdist between CDR3 peptides within each V-J. Welch's t-statistics and random forest reduced around 510 V-J features to 13, which were used in a naive Bayes classifier (R e1071). Thyroid-blood repertoire similarity was quantified with the Morisita-Horn index. Using fastp trimming at Q25 and MiXCR clonotype assembly, TCRdb reanalyzed the public sequencing data and kept in-frame beta chains. Rows matching on CDR3 protein sequence are summarized as one entry with the most common DNA and genes. The authors' filters were not applied to this entry. Across this sample there are about 760,000 distinct CDR3 sequences, with around 40% seen only once. Around 30% of the sample is in the top ten clones.

Looking up the germline V gene yields CDR1 SGHTA and CDR2 FQGNSA. From the cysteine through the phenylalanine, the CDR3 covers 16 amino acids. The only DNA kept is the CDR3, 48 bases in frame from the first base. The V end gives up 3 bases and the J end 7 bases, leaving 10 bases in the junction not matched to a gene. The full study reports these points: In validation, the model predicted progression to ophthalmopathy a median of roughly 6.2 months before onset, with about 67% sensitivity and 72.22% specificity. Most expanded thyroid clonotypes (frequency above 0.001) were also found in blood, which suggests that blood repertoires may mirror thyroid immune responses. Sample size was not statistically predetermined, and blinding of investigators to group allocation was not performed. In cross-validation, a model built on a 13 V-J signature told ophthalmopathy apart from stable hyperthyroidism with just under 90% sensitivity and around 84% specificity, and in testing the same model reached 80%/75%.

Material for sequencing was blood. This chain joins TRBV7-2 to TRBJ2-7; TRBD1 aligns with 12 central bases. The sequence came from a woman aged 40 to 50 with Graves' hyperthyroidism. For the CDR3, the sequence is CASSFRAGQGAEEQYF. DNA sequence: TGTGCCAGCAGCTTCAGGGCGGGACAGGGGGCAGAAGAGCAGTACTTC. The full variable domain, completed from the reference TRBV7-2 and TRBJ2-7 proteins outside the CDR3, reads GAGVSQSPSNKVTEKGKDVELRCDPISGHTALYWYRQSLGQGLEFLIYFQGNSAPDKSGLPSDRFSAERTGGSVSTLTIQRTQQEDSAVYLCASSFRAGQGAEEQYFGPGTRLTVT.